A selection of T cell receptor beta chains follows, all from one sample in a study of blood T cell repertoires in COVID-19. Libraries were prepared by immunoSEQ multiplex PCR; TCRdb keeps only in-frame clonotypes and omits some of them. The sample has more than 200,000 clones; 80% to 90% are singletons. Material: peripheral blood. These receptors were taken from a man aged 55-75 years with acute or convalescent COVID-19. Both conserved end residues are part of each CDR3. The order of the fields is clone size, CDR3 length, V gene, J gene, D gene, CDR3 protein, CDR3 DNA. D genes are given only for firm matches. Not all rows give a size; the values are once, few, many and, for expanded clones, a class.

NA	18	TRBV28	TRBJ2-5	TRBD2	CASSPHGLAGTTGETQYF	TGTGCCAGCAGTCCCCACGGACTAGCGGGAACTACCGGAGAGACCCAGTACTTC
NA	15	TRBV19	TRBJ2-7	TRBD1	CASSIDWTGTYEQYF	TGTGCCAGTAGTATAGATTGGACAGGAACCTACGAGCAGTACTTC
once	15	TRBV27	TRBJ2-7	TRBD2	CASSFGLARRSEQYF	TGTGCCAGCAGTTTCGGACTAGCGAGGAGGTCCGAGCAGTACTTC
NA	12	TRBV28	TRBJ2-7	NA	CASSSGMGEQYF	TGTGCCAGCAGTTCGGGTATGGGCGAGCAGTACTTC
NA	17	TRBV4-1	TRBJ2-3	NA	CASSQDGGGEVTDTQYF	TGCGCCAGCAGCCAAGATGGGGGGGGCGAGGTGACAGATACGCAGTATTTT
NA	15	TRBV7-9	TRBJ1-6	NA	CASSLGTAIDSPLHF	TGTGCCAGCAGCTTAGGTACAGCTATTGATTCACCCCTCCACTTT
NA	15	TRBV7-6	TRBJ2-7	NA	CASSLDLGVGYEQYF	TGTGCCAGCAGCTTAGATCTAGGGGTAGGCTACGAGCAGTACTTC
NA	15	TRBV27	TRBJ2-5	NA	CASSFSFRGAETQYF	TGTGCCAGCAGTTTTTCTTTCCGGGGAGCCGAGACCCAGTACTTC
NA	16	TRBV7-3	TRBJ2-7	TRBD2	CASRTKPGLVVYEQYF	TGTGCCAGCAGAACGAAACCGGGACTAGTGGTTTACGAGCAGTACTTC
NA	17	TRBV5-1	TRBJ2-3	TRBD2	CASSEGLAGAYTDTQYF	TGCGCCAGCAGCGAAGGACTAGCGGGGGCCTACACAGATACGCAGTATTTT
NA	19	TRBV4-2	TRBJ2-5	TRBD2	CASSLRLAGSIPFQETQYF	TGTGCCAGCAGCCTTCGACTAGCGGGAAGTATACCCTTCCAAGAGACCCAGTACTTC
NA	15	TRBV18	TRBJ2-3	NA	CASSPPARSTDTQYF	TGTGCCAGCTCACCACCGGCTAGAAGCACAGATACGCAGTATTTT
few	18	TRBV3-1/TRBV3-2	TRBJ1-5	NA	CASSQGRGGLLSNQPQHF	TGTGCCAGCAGCCAAGGGCGCGGGGGCCTACTAAGCAATCAGCCCCAGCATTTT
once	14	TRBV20-1	TRBJ2-1	NA	CSASRGPFYNEQFF	TGCAGTGCTAGTAGAGGTCCGTTTTACAATGAGCAGTTCTTC
few	13	TRBV7-3	TRBJ1-1	NA	CASSKQRDTEAFF	TGTGCCAGCAGCAAACAGAGGGACACTGAAGCTTTCTTT
NA	13	TRBV30	TRBJ1-5	NA	CAWSAYGEQPQHF	TGTGCCTGGAGTGCTTATGGGGAGCAGCCCCAGCATTTT
once	16	TRBV5-4	TRBJ1-2	NA	CASSLELNRVDYGYTF	TGTGCCAGCAGCTTGGAATTGAACAGGGTAGACTATGGCTACACCTTC
NA	15	TRBV3-1/TRBV3-2	TRBJ1-5	NA	CASSQKGGVGQPQHF	TGTGCCAGCAGCCAGAAAGGAGGGGTAGGACAGCCCCAGCATTTT
NA	18	TRBV10-3	TRBJ2-5	NA	CAISDPTAPVRQLGTQYF	TGTGCCATCAGTGACCCGACGGCGCCGGTGCGACAGTTGGGCACCCAGTACTTC
NA	15	TRBV2	TRBJ2-5	NA	CASSPRDLTGETQYF	TGTGCCAGCAGCCCCCGGGACCTAACAGGGGAGACCCAGTACTTC
NA	14	TRBV18	TRBJ1-6	NA	CASSPQGGNSPLHF	TGTGCCAGCTCACCTCAGGGAGGAAATTCACCCCTCCACTTT
once	17	TRBV2	TRBJ2-3	NA	CASSGRVSDSLGDTQYF	TGTGCCAGCAGTGGCCGGGTTTCGGACTCTCTGGGAGATACGCAGTATTTT
NA	14	TRBV7-3	TRBJ2-1	TRBD2	CASSSTSGSNEQFF	TGTGCCAGCAGCTCGACTAGCGGGAGCAATGAGCAGTTCTTC
NA	15	TRBV18	TRBJ1-2	NA	CASSPNDPGMSGYTF	TGTGCCAGCTCACCAAACGACCCAGGGATGAGTGGCTACACCTTC
NA	13	TRBV12-3/TRBV12-4	TRBJ1-4	TRBD1	CASAGQENEKLFF	TGTGCCAGCGCCGGACAGGAAAATGAAAAACTGTTTTTT
NA	16	TRBV4-1	TRBJ2-7	TRBD1	CASSQDPQGASYEQYF	TGCGCCAGCAGCCAAGATCCCCAGGGGGCCTCCTACGAGCAGTACTTC